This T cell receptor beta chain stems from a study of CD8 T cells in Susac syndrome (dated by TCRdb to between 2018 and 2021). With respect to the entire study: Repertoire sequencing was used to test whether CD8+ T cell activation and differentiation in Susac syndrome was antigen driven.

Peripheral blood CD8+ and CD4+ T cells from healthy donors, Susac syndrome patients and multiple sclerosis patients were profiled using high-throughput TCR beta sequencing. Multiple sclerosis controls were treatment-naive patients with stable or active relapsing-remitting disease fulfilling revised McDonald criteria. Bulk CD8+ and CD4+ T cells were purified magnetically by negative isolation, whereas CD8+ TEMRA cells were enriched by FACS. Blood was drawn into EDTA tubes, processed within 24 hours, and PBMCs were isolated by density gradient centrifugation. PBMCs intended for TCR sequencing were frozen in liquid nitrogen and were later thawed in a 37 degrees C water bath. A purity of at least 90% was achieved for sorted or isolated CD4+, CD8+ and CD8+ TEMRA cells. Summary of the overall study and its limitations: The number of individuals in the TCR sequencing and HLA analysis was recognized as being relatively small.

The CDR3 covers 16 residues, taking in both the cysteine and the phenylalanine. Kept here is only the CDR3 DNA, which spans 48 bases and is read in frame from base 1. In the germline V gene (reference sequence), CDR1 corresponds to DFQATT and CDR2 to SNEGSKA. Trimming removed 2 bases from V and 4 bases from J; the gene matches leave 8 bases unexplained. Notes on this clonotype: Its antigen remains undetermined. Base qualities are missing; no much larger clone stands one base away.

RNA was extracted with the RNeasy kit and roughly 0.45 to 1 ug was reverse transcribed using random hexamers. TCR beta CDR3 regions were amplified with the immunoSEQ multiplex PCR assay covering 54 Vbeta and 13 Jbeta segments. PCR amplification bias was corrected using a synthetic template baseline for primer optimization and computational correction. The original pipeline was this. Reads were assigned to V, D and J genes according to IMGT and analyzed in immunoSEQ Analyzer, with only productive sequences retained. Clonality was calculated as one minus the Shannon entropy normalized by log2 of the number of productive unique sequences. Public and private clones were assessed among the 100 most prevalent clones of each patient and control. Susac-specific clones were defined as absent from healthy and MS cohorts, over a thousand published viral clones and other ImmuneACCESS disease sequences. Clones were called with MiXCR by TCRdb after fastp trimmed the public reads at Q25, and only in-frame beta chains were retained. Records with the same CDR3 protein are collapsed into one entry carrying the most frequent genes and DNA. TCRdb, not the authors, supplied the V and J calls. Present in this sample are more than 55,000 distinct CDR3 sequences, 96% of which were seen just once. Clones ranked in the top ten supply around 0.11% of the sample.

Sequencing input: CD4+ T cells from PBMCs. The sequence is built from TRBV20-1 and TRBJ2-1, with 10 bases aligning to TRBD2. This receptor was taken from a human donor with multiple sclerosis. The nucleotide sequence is TGCAGTGCTAGACCTCGCTCTAGCGGGGGTTACAATGAGCAGTTCTTC. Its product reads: CSARPRSSGGYNEQFF.